The clone carrying this TCR beta chain came up a few times. The antigen remains unidentified. Unique molecular identifiers featured in each of the TCR beta cDNA libraries. TCRdb independently ran MiXCR on the PCR reads; one entry per CDR3 protein. Of 750,000 to 900,000 distinct CDR3 sequences in the sample, roughly 46% are singletons; the top ten hold over 4.5%. The sample belongs to a study of post-analysis software for immune sequencing data. Study as a whole: Patients had relapsing-remitting, secondary progressive or progressive-relapsing multiple sclerosis; some lacked subtype. Study results and caveats: Versus controls, multiple sclerosis patients showed significantly lower diversity (normalized Chao1). The F measure placed samples prepared in the same batch into strongly shared clusters.

The TCR was taken from a girl aged 5 to 17 with multiple sclerosis. The specimen was blood.

Here the CDR3 reads CASSQDLRGLHYGYTF. CDR3 bases: TGCGCCAGCAGCCAAGATTTACGGGGGCTTCACTATGGCTACACCTTC. The chain joins TRBV4-1 to TRBJ1-2, with D perhaps TRBD1 (6 bases). V was clipped by 0 bases and J by 3 bases, with 14 bases between them. This CDR3 contains 16 residues. Germline assignment: CDR1 MGHRA and CDR2 YSYEKL.